This T cell receptor beta chain derives from a study of cytomegalovirus exposure and HLA in healthy donors. Overall study results and limits: Later analysis suggested links between common viral pathogens and several top significant clusters. TCR beta V segments were, for the most part, productive about 87% or about 30% of the time in an earlier analysis. For presence/absence analyses, sequencing depth was assumed to be roughly uniform across donors. Published work reported that the classifier diagnosed cytomegalovirus status with high specificity and sensitivity.

About this clone: Its specificity is not known.

The PCR employed 60 Vbeta primers together with 13 Jbeta primers. The repertoire was sequenced with immunoSEQ multiplex PCR; TCRdb's copy has only in-frame clones and lacks some. The sample has under 250,000 clones, roughly four fifths seen once. This clonotype originated in a woman aged 55-69 years in good health and CMV-seropositive. The sample comprised PBMCs.

The chain's CDR3 is CSVEVDTEQFF. CDR3 nucleotides: TGCAGCGTTGAAGTGGACACTGAGCAGTTCTTC. The V call is TRBV29-1, the J call TRBJ2-1, with a tentative D call TRBD1 (5 bases). Trimming pared 1 base from V and 9 bases from J, leaving 7 bases between. Germline CDR1 is SQVTM and CDR2 is ANQGSEA. CDR3 size: 11 residues.